This T cell receptor (beta chain) was sequenced during a study of T cells expressing NK-cell markers. Study details: Beta-chain profiling covered CD3+CD56+NKG2C+, CD3+CD56+NKG2C- and CD3+CD56-NKG2C+ sorted subsets. The study sequenced eight donors, seven HCMV-seropositive and one seronegative. Findings and limits, study-wide: CD8+ T cells in 5 to 7 donors included dominant NKG2C+ clonotypes at about 1.0-7.5%. The CD3+CD56-NKG2C+ fraction was also led by these clonotypes in four donors.

CDR3 length: 15 residues. The V gene's germline CDR1 is LNHNV and CDR2 YYDKDF (reference sequence). TCRdb reprocessed the 5' RACE reads, with one entry per CDR3 protein and no DNA. This sample's table has some 450,000 distinct CDR3 sequences. Concerning this clonotype itself: Its antigen is as yet unknown.

This clonotype was obtained from a woman between 18 and 69 years old in good health. The rearrangement links TRBV15 to TRBJ1-1; checking the TCRdb D call of TRBD1 is not possible without DNA. Sequencing was done on a sample of blood T cells: a sorted CD56 or NKG2C T cell subset, CD4+ or CD8+ T cells, or bulk PBMC T cells (not recorded which). CDR3 sequence reads: CATSNSMGVRAEAFF.